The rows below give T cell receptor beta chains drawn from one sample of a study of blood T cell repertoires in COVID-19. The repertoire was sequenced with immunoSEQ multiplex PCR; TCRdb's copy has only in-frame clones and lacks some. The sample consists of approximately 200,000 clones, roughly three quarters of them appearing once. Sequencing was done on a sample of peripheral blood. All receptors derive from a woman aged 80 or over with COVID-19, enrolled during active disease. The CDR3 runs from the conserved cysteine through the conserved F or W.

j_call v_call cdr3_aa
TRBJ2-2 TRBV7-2 CASSFEGRSTGELFF
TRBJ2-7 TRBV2 CASSGQFQQTYEQYF
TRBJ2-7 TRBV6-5 CASSYMLIEQYF
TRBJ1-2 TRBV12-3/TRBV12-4 CASRTGRSGYTF
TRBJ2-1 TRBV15 CATSRDGLAGSYNEQFF
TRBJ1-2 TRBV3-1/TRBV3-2 CASSRGISAGYTF
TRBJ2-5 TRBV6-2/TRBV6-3 CASSPTSGGRNQETQYF
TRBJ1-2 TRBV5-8 CASSWRDRGDYGYTF
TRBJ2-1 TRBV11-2 CASSFAGGLNEQFF
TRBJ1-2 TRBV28 CASREAGGYGYTF
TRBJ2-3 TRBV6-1 CASSDWGLAGADTQYF
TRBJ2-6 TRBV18 CASSLRAGANVLTF
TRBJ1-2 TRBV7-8 CASSFTPTGLGYGYTF
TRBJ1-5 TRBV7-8 CASSLNRDQPQHF
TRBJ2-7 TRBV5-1 CASSLETSGIGEQYF
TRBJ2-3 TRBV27 CASRPLTGVATDTQYF
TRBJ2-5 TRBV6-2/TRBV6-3 CASSPSGRAGETQYF
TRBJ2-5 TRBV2 CASSGVQGASGTQYF
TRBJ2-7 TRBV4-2 CASSQEGGGLAGGPYEQYF
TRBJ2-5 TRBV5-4 CASSLLGEETQYF
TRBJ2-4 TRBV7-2 CASSLQAGGPSGKNIQYF
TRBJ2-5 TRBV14 CASSRTSGGQPQETQYF
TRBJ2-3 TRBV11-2 CASSFFGGGALDTQYF
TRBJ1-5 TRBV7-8 CASSLALQTDYSNQPQHF
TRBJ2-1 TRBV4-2 CASSQRTSGGYNEQFF
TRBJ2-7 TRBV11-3 CASSPGGQGNFYEQYF
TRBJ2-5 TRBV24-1 CATSATSGDQETQYF